One T cell receptor (beta chain) is described in this entry. The antigen remains unidentified. The data were obtained in a study of long-term antiretroviral therapy in people with HIV. Study-level points and caveats: Controls showed broader CDR3 length ranges than did the HIV repertoires. The study found that diversity rose after ART but stayed below transplant donor controls. The study collected blood between the mid-2000s and the late 2010s, possibly under older ART regimens. Information on adherence to ART, viral resistance or therapy changes was unavailable.

Sequencing relied on immunoSEQ assay v3.0, run at survey level. Sequencing used immunoSEQ multiplex PCR; TCRdb keeps in-frame clones, though not all of them. Of 20,000 to 25,000 clones in the sample, approximately 76% were seen once. The sample consisted of unsorted PBMCs, taken less than 1.8 years before starting antiretroviral therapy. The sequence derives from a woman aged 40 to 55 with HIV.

The CDR3 sequence is CASATSGGPGEQYF. The CDR3, as DNA: TGTGCCAGCGCAACTAGCGGGGGCCCCGGCGAGCAGTACTTC. The J gene is TRBJ2-7, the V gene TRBV6-6; the match to TRBD2 covers 11 bases. Trimming removed 8 bases from V and 6 bases from J; junction bases left unmatched: 9. There are 14 residues in the CDR3. CDR1 and CDR2 (germline): MNHNY, SVGAGI (reference sequence).